The clone carrying this T cell receptor beta chain was recorded only once. Its antigen is undetermined. CDR3 length equals 15 residues. Germline CDR1 MNHNS, CDR2 SASEGT. These data originate in a study of PD-1 blockade in classical Hodgkin lymphoma. Whole-study context: Each patient was given nivolumab 3 mg/kg through a vein every 2 weeks. Study findings and constraints: Partial responders and progressors had significantly lower baseline TCR diversity.

Documented time point: cycle 4 day 1 (C4D1), after six to seven weeks of nivolumab. After autologous stem cell transplantation all patients relapsed, and prior brentuximab vedotin exposure differed between cohorts. Assay: immunoSEQ multiplex PCR; the TCRdb copy retains only in-frame clones and omits some. The sample holds 99,000 or so clones, roughly 87% seen once. The TCR was taken from a human donor with classical Hodgkin lymphoma. Here the sequenced sample was peripheral blood mononuclear cells (PBMCs), taken before the fourth cycle of nivolumab. The rearrangement uses TRBV6-1 and TRBJ2-5; 9 bases match TRBD1. The DNA matches TRBJ2-7 better at its end, which makes the J call doubtful. CDR3 sequence reads: CASSETGQGPYEQYF. The DNA for the CDR3 is TGTGCCAGCAGTGAAACCGGACAGGGGCCCTACGAGCAGTACTTC.